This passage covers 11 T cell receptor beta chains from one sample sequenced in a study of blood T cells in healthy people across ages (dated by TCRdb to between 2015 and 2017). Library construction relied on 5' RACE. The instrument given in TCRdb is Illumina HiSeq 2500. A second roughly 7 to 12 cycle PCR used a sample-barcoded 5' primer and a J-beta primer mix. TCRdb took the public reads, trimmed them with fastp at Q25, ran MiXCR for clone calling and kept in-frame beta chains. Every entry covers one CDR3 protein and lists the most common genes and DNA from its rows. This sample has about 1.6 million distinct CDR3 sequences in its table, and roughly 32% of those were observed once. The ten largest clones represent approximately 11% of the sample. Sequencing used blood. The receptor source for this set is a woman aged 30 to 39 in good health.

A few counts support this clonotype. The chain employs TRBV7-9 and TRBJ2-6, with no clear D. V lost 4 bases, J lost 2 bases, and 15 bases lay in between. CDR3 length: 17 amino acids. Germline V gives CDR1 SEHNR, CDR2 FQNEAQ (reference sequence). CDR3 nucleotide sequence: TGTGCCAGCAGCTCACCGGGCCAAAAAACTGGGGCCAACGTCCTGACTTTC. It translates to CASSSPGQKTGANVLTF.

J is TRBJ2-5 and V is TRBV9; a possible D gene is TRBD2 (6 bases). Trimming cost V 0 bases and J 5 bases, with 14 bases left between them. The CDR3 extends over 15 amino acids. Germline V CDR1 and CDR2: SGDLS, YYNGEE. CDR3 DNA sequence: TGTGCCAGCAGCGTAGGTTGGGGAGGACGCGAGACCCAGTACTTC. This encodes CASSVGWGGRETQYF.

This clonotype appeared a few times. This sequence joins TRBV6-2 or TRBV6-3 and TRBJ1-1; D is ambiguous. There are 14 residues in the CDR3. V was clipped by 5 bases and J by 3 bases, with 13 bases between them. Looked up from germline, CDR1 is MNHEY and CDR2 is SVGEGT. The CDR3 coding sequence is TGTGCCAGCAGTCTCGTCGGGGAGTACACTGAAGCTTTCTTT. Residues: CASSLVGEYTEAFF.

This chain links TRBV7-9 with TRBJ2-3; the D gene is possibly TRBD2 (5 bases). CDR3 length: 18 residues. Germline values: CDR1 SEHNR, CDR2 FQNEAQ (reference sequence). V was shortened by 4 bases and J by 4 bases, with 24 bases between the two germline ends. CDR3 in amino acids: CASSSSSLGRGWADTQYF. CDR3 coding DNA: TGTGCCAGCAGCTCATCCTCCCTCGGGCGCGGGTGGGCAGATACGCAGTATTTT. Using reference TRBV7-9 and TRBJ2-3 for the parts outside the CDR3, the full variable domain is DTGVSQNPRHKITKRGQNVTFRCDPISEHNRLYWYRQTLGQGPEFLTYFQNEAQLEKSRLLSDRFSAERPKGSFSTLEIQRTEQGDSAMYLCASSSSSLGRGWADTQYFGPGTRLTVL.

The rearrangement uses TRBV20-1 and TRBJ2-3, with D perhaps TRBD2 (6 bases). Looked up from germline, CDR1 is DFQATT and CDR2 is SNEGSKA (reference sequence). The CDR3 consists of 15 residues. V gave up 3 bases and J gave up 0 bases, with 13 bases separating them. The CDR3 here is CSAREDYTSTDTQYF. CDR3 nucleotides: TGCAGTGCTAGGGAGGACTATACTAGCACAGATACGCAGTATTTT.

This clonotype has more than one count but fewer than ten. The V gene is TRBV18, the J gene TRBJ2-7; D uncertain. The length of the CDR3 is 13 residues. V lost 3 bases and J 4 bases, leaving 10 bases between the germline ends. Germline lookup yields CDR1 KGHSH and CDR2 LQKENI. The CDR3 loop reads CASSPYDRYEQYF. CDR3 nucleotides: TGTGCCAGCTCACCCTATGACCGTTACGAGCAGTACTTC.

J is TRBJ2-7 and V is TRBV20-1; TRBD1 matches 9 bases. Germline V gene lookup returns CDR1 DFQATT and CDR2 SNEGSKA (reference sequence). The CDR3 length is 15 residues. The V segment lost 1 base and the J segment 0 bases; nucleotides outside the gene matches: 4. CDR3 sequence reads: CSARGGTGSSYEQYF. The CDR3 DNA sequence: TGCAGTGCTAGAGGAGGGACAGGGTCCTCCTACGAGCAGTACTTC.

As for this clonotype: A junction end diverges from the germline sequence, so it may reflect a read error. CDR3 in amino acids: CASSVGRITNTQYF. The CDR3 coding sequence is TGTGCCAGCAGCGTAGGCAGAATCACAAATACGCAGTATTTT. The chain combines TRBV9 with TRBJ2-3; D gene unclear. The germline V gene encodes CDR1 SGDLS and CDR2 YYNGEE. This CDR3 has 14 residues.

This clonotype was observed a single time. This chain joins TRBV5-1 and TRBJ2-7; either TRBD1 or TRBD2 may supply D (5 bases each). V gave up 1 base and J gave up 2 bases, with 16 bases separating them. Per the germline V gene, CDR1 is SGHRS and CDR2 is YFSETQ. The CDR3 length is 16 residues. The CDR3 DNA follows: TGCGCCAGCAGCTTGAAATACGCCCGGGGCACCTACGAGCAGTACTTC. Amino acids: CASSLKYARGTYEQYF.

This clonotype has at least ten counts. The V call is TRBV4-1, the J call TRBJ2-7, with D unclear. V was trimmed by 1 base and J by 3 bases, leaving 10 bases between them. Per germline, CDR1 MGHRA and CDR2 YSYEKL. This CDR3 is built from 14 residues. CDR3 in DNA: TGCGCCAGCAGCCAAGTTGCAGGCAACTACGAGCAGTACTTC. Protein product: CASSQVAGNYEQYF.

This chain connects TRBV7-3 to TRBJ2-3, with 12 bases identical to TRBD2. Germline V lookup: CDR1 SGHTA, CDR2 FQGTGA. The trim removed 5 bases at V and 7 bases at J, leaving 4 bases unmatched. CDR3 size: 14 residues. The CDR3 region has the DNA TGTGCCAGCAGCAAAACTAGCGGGGGGAATACGCAGTATTTT. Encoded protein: CASSKTSGGNTQYF.